A single sample gave rise to the 17 T cell receptor beta chains below, sequenced in a study of T cells in Graves' hyperthyroidism and ophthalmopathy. There were TCR beta CDR3 regions amplified from RNA transcripts. The TCR CDR3 was amplified in a first-round RT-PCR using the HTBI primer set. MiXCR was run by TCRdb on the multiplex PCR reads, yielding one entry per CDR3 protein. The data show around 280,000 distinct CDR3 sequences, about 14% seen once. Sequenced material: blood. These receptors were obtained from a woman aged 25 to 39 with Graves' hyperthyroidism that later progressed to Graves' ophthalmopathy.

This clonotype was observed at least ten times. V gene TRBV7-9 combines with J gene TRBJ1-1, with a weak D call TRBD1 (6 bases). The germline V gene encodes CDR1 SEHNR and CDR2 FQNEAQ (reference sequence). Trimming left V 4 bases short and J 4 bases short, with 13 bases between. This CDR3 contains 14 residues. For the CDR3, the DNA is TGTGCCAGCAGCTCGCGAACAGGGACCACTGAAGCTTTCTTT. This codes for CASSSRTGTTEAFF.

This clonotype was seen at least ten times. This CDR3 is CASSALGGANYGYTF. For the CDR3, the DNA is TGTGCCAGCAGTGCCCTCGGTGGCGCTAACTATGGCTACACCTTC. J is TRBJ1-2 and V is TRBV2; no clear D. Germline values: CDR1 SNHLY, CDR2 FYNNEI. The CDR3 is 15 residues long. The germline V and J ends were trimmed by 4 bases and 0 bases, with 12 bases remaining between them. The complete variable domain, with remaining parts taken from reference TRBV2 and TRBJ1-2, reads EPEVTQTPSHQVTQMGQEVILRCVPISNHLYFYWYRQILGQKVEFLVSFYNNEISEKSEIFDDQFSVERPDGSNFTLKIRSTKLEDSAMYFCASSALGGANYGYTFGSGTRLTVV.

The rearrangement joins TRBV6-1 to TRBJ1-1; D perhaps matches TRBD1 (5 bases). V was pared by 7 bases and J by 7 bases, with 16 bases between. There are 13 residues in the CDR3. From germline, CDR1 is MNHNS and CDR2 SASEGT. CDR3 amino acids: CASIKSGGGEAFF. The DNA of the CDR3 is TGTGCCAGCATCAAAAGCGGGGGGGGTGAAGCTTTCTTT.

This clonotype was observed many times. The genes are TRBV3-1 and TRBJ2-5; D may match TRBD1 or TRBD2 (5 bases each). This CDR3 comprises 15 residues. V lost 1 base and J lost 1, with 10 bases in between. Germline V CDR1 and CDR2: LGHDT, YNNKEL (reference sequence). CDR3 sequence (DNA): TGTGCCAGCAGCCAAGGGAATGGGGGCCAAGAGACCCAGTACTTC. Protein: CASSQGNGGQETQYF.

A few counts support this clonotype. The V and J genes are TRBV7-2 and TRBJ2-2, with D perhaps assigned TRBD1 or TRBD2 (6 bases each). The CDR3 runs to 13 residues. Germline values: CDR1 SGHTA, CDR2 FQGNSA. V was clipped by 1 base and J by 9 bases, with 9 bases between them. This CDR3 is CASSLGRGWELFF. Here the CDR3 DNA reads TGTGCCAGCAGCTTAGGGAGGGGGTGGGAGCTGTTTTTT.

The V and J genes are TRBV9 and TRBJ2-3; no clear D. Per the germline V gene, CDR1 is SGDLS and CDR2 is YYNGEE. CDR3 length equals 14 residues. The V end was cut by 0 bases, the J end by 6 bases, with 11 bases between. DNA for the CDR3: TGTGCCAGCAGCGTAGGTGGGATAGGCGATACGCAGTATTTT. As protein: CASSVGGIGDTQYF. The whole variable domain, filled in from reference TRBV9 and TRBJ2-3, reads DSGVTQTPKHLITATGQRVTLRCSPRSGDLSVYWYQQSLDQGLQFLIQYYNGEERAKGNILERFSAQQFPDLHSELNLSSLELGDSALYFCASSVGGIGDTQYFGPGTRLTVL.

The sample holds many counts of this clonotype. CDR3 sequence: CASSPSGSAGDTQYF. The CDR3 nucleotides read TGTGCCAGCAGTCCAAGCGGGAGCGCCGGAGATACGCAGTATTTT. The V call is TRBV7-3, the J call TRBJ2-3; 8 nucleotides line up with TRBD2. In germline, CDR1 is SGHTA, CDR2 FQGTGA. This CDR3 region has 15 residues. V was pared by 6 bases and J by 5 bases, with 10 bases of the junction left unmatched.

About this clonotype itself: A much larger clonotype is one base distant, so this may be a read error. The chain combines TRBV28 with TRBJ2-2; D not certain. The CDR3 has 14 residues. CDR1 is MDHEN, CDR2 SYDVKM, per germline. CDR3 amino acids: CVSSADRITGELFF. CDR3 DNA: TGTGTCAGCAGTGCGGACCGCATCACCGGGGAGCTGTTTTTT.

This clonotype was seen at least ten times. The chain employs TRBV11-2 and TRBJ2-7; D is ambiguous. Germline loops: CDR1 SGHAT, CDR2 FQNNGV. V lost 3 bases, J lost 4 bases, and 4 bases lay in between. The CDR3 extends over 11 amino acids. For the CDR3, the DNA is TGTGCCAGCAGCTTGCTATACGAGCAGTACTTC. This gives the protein CASSLLYEQYF.

This clonotype has ten or more counts. V gene TRBV20-1 combines with J gene TRBJ2-1; 7 positions match TRBD2. Germline CDR1 and CDR2: DFQATT and SNEGSKA (reference sequence). The J segment lost 7 bases and the V segment lost 3 bases, leaving 6 bases of the junction unmatched. This CDR3 is 13 amino acids long. The CDR3 DNA follows: TGCAGTGCTAGTAAGGTTAGCGGGAATGAGCAGTTCTTC. Translated: CSASKVSGNEQFF.

Worth noting for this clonotype: Possible read error: a much larger clone is one base away. The V gene is TRBV29-1, the J gene TRBJ2-1, with TRBD2 identical over 10 bases. Germline CDR1 is SQVTM and CDR2 is ANQGSEA. CDR3 length equals 13 residues. This CDR3 is CSVIPGLANEQSF. The CDR3 bases are TGCAGCGTTATTCCGGGACTAGCGAATGAGCAGTCCTTC.

This clonotype was seen repeatedly, ten times or more. V and J are TRBV7-9 and TRBJ2-1; D is ambiguous. Germline V CDR1 and CDR2: SEHNR, FQNEAQ (reference sequence). CDR3 length equals 10 residues. V gave up 1 base and J gave up 10 bases, with 2 bases separating them. The CDR3 DNA reads as TGTGCCAGCAGCTTAGAGGAGCAGTTCTTC. Residues: CASSLEEQFF.

The table lists this clonotype with many counts. An end of the junction differs from the germline gene, which may be a read error. The chain couples TRBV12-5 to TRBJ2-3; D not certain. Germline values: CDR1 LGHNT, CDR2 FRNRAP. The CDR3 has 15 amino acids. The CDR3 region is CASGLVRRSTDTQYF. DNA for the CDR3: TGTGCTAGTGGTCTGGTACGTCGGAGCACAGATACGCAGTATTTT.

The sample holds many counts of this clonotype. The rearrangement links TRBV9 to TRBJ2-3, with D tentatively TRBD2 (6 bases). This CDR3 is built from 14 residues. Germline-derived CDR1 and CDR2 are SGDLS and YYNGEE. The V gene lost 0 bases and the J gene lost 5 bases, with 10 bases spanning the gap. The CDR3 here is CASSVEGSGDTQYF. The CDR3 DNA reads TGTGCCAGCAGCGTAGAGGGTAGCGGAGATACGCAGTATTTT.

J is TRBJ2-1 and V is TRBV9; the D gene is possibly TRBD2 (6 bases). The CDR3 is 12 residues long. Looked up from germline, CDR1 is SGDLS and CDR2 is YYNGEE. V dropped 7 bases and J dropped 1 base, with 6 bases sitting between them. CDR3 protein: CASAGSYNEQFF. CDR3 DNA sequence: TGTGCCAGCGCGGGGTCCTACAATGAGCAGTTCTTC.

This clonotype was detected ten times or more. This chain connects TRBV4-1 to TRBJ2-7; the match to TRBD2 covers 7 bases. CDR1 MGHRA and CDR2 YSYEKL come from the germline V gene. V shed 1 base and J 3 bases; nucleotides not matched to a gene: 6. The CDR3 spans 15 residues. In DNA, the CDR3 is TGCGCCAGCAGCCAAGGAACTAGCGAGATCTACGAGCAGTACTTC. Translation gives CASSQGTSEIYEQYF.

This clonotype was observed at least ten times. The genes are TRBV7-9 and TRBJ2-7; D gene unclear. Germline CDR1 and CDR2: SEHNR and FQNEAQ (reference sequence). Deletions cut 5 bases from V and 5 bases from J, with 16 bases between. The length of the CDR3 is 14 residues. Here the CDR3 reads CASSHTSLVHEQYF. The CDR3 bases are TGTGCCAGCAGCCACACTTCATTGGTACACGAGCAGTACTTC.